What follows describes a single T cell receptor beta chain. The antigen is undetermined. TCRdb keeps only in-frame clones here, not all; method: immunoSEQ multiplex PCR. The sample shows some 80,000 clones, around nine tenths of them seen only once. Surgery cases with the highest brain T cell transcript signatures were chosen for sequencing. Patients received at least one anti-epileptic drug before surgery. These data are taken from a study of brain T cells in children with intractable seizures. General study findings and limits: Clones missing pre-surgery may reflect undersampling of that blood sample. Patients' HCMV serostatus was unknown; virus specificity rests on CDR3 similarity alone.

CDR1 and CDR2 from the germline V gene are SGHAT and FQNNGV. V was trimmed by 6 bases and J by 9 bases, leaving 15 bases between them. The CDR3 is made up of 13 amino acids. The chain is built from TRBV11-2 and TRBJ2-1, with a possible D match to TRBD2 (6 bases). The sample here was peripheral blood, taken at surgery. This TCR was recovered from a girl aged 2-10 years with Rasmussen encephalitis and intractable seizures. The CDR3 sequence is CASRLGGGGEQFF. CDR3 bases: TGTGCCAGCAGGCTGGGAGGAGGCGGTGAGCAGTTCTTC.